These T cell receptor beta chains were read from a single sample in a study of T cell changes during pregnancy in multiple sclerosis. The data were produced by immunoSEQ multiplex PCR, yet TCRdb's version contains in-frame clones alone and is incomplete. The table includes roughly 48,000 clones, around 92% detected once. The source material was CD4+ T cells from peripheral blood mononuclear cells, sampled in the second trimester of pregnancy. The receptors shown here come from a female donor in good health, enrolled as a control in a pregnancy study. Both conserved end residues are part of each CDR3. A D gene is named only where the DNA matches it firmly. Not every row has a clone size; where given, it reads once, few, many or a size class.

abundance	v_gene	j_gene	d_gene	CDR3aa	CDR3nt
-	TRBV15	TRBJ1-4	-	CATSRDGRGNEKLFF	TGTGCCACCAGCAGAGATGGTAGGGGGAATGAAAAACTGTTTTTT
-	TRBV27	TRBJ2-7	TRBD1	CASSPRPGTGTYEQYF	TGTGCCAGCAGCCCTCGCCCCGGGACAGGTACCTACGAGCAGTACTTC
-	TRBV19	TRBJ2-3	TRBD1	CASSPWDRGSTDTQYF	TGTGCCAGTAGTCCCTGGGACAGGGGGAGCACAGATACGCAGTATTTT
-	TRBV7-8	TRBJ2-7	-	CASSSGQGRASYEQYF	TGTGCCAGCAGCTCTGGTCAGGGGCGGGCCTCCTACGAGCAGTACTTC
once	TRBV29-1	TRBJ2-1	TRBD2	CSVEGTTFNEQFF	TGCAGCGTTGAGGGGACTACCTTCAATGAGCAGTTCTTC
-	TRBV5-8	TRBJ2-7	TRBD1	CASSFGQAYPYEQYF	TGTGCCAGCAGCTTCGGACAGGCCTATCCCTACGAGCAGTACTTC
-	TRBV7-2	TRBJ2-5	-	CASSLGSEQETQYF	TGTGCCAGCAGCCTCGGGTCGGAGCAAGAGACCCAGTACTTC
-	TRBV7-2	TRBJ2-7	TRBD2	CASSPALGERGRYEQYF	TGTGCCAGCAGCCCCGCTCTAGGTGAGCGGGGGAGGTACGAGCAGTACTTC
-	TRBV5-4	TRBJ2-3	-	CASSSGLITDTQYF	TGTGCCAGCAGTTCCGGACTGATCACAGATACGCAGTATTTT
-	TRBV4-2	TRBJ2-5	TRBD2	CASSSSGRARGEETQYF	TGTGCCAGCAGTAGTAGCGGGAGGGCCCGGGGAGAAGAGACCCAGTACTTC
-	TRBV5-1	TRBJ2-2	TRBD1	CASSLPSGQGRTGELFF	TGCGCCAGCAGCTTGCCCTCGGGACAGGGGCGAACCGGGGAGCTGTTTTTT
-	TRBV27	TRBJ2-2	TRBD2	CASTRGRETGELFF	TGTGCCAGCACGAGAGGGCGGGAGACCGGGGAGCTGTTTTTT
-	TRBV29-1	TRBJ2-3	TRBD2	CSVGLAGGVDTQYF	TGCAGCGTGGGACTAGCGGGAGGTGTGGATACGCAGTATTTT
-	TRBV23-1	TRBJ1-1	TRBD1	CASSQLPGGTEAFF	TGCGCCAGCAGTCAATTGCCAGGGGGCACTGAAGCTTTCTTT
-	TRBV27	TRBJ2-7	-	CASSPQRGTQIPYEQYF	TGTGCCAGCAGTCCCCAAAGGGGGACACAAATACCCTACGAGCAGTACTTC
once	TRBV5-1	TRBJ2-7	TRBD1	CASSLDRGPIQQYF	TGCGCCAGCAGCTTGGACAGGGGGCCTATTCAGCAGTACTTC